Shown below are 11 T cell receptor beta chains from a single sample sequenced in a study of post-analysis software for immune sequencing data. Antigens for these TCRs are unknown. Built from TCR beta cDNA, the libraries had unique molecular identifiers in them. TCRdb recomputed calls from the PCR reads with MiXCR, one row per CDR3 protein. The data hold around 500,000 distinct CDR3 sequences, with around 31% observed a single time. General study results and limits: TRBV segments more frequent in patients than in controls numbered five and included TRBV5-6, TRBV5-1 and TRBV20-1.

Input material: blood. These receptors all come from a girl under 18 with multiple sclerosis.

The chain uses TRBV20-1 and TRBJ2-1; D not certain. CDR3 length: 13 residues. Trimming stripped 5 bases from V and 4 bases from J, with 12 bases between. CDR1 is DFQATT, CDR2 SNEGSKA, per germline (reference sequence). The CDR3 is CSAVLPGYNEQFF. The CDR3 nucleotides are TGCAGTGCTGTACTCCCTGGGTACAATGAGCAGTTCTTC.

This chain joins TRBV9 and TRBJ2-2; no firm D call. Trimming left V 3 bases short and J 4 bases short, with 10 bases between. Germline V gene data show CDR1 as SGDLS and CDR2 as YYNGEE. The CDR3 totals 14 residues. In DNA form, the CDR3 reads TGTGCCAGCAGCGCTAAGCTAGGCACCGGGGAGCTGTTTTTT. Translation gives CASSAKLGTGELFF.

This clonotype was seen a handful of times. The rearrangement links TRBV9 to TRBJ2-5; TRBD2 agrees at 8 bases. Per germline, CDR1 SGDLS and CDR2 YYNGEE. The CDR3 runs to 16 residues. With 0 bases clipped from V and 1 base from J, the junction kept 5 bases outside the gene matches. The CDR3 loop reads CASSVAGGIPQETQYF. As DNA, the CDR3 is TGTGCCAGCAGCGTAGCGGGGGGGATCCCCCAAGAGACCCAGTACTTC.

The chain has TRBV14 and TRBJ2-1; D unresolved. The ends were cut back, 2 bases at V and 7 bases at J, with 6 bases in the middle. Germline CDR1 is SGHDN and CDR2 is FVKESK. The CDR3 spans 12 residues. The CDR3 region has the DNA TGTGCCAGCAGCCAAACCCTTAATGAGCAGTTCTTC. Protein: CASSQTLNEQFF.

This chain links TRBV7-3 with TRBJ1-2; 8 positions match TRBD1. Germline V lookup: CDR1 SGHTA, CDR2 FQGTGA. V lost 4 bases, J lost 8 bases, and 6 bases stayed unmatched. CDR3 size: 13 residues. The CDR3 sequence is CASSSVTGAGYTF. In nucleotides, the CDR3 is TGTGCCAGCAGCTCGGTGACAGGGGCCGGCTACACCTTC.

This clonotype occurred a few times. This sequence joins TRBV6-6 and TRBJ1-2, with a tentative D call TRBD1 (5 bases). Germline CDR1 and CDR2: MNHNY and SVGAGI (reference sequence). There are 16 residues in the CDR3. V was clipped by 2 bases and J by 2 bases, with 15 bases between them. In DNA, the CDR3 is TGTGCCAGCAGTTACACGGGGGACGGGCAGAACTATGGCTACACCTTC. Residues: CASSYTGDGQNYGYTF.

This clonotype occurred a few times. The chain employs TRBV27 and TRBJ2-7, with D tentatively TRBD1 (5 bases). Germline loops: CDR1 MNHEY, CDR2 SMNVEV (reference sequence). The CDR3 contains 13 residues. The V end lost 3 bases, the J end lost 3 bases, and 9 bases lay between the germline ends. The chain's CDR3 is CASSLAQDYEQYF. CDR3 sequence (DNA): TGTGCCAGCAGTTTGGCACAGGACTACGAGCAGTACTTC.

This clonotype was seen just once. Mismatch with germline at one junction end may stem from a read error. The V and J genes are TRBV6-5 and TRBJ2-5; D unresolved. This CDR3 is 13 amino acids long. CDR1 MNHEY and CDR2 SVGAGI come from the germline V gene. CDR3 DNA sequence: TGTACCAGCAGCAGTACTCCAAGAGAGACCCAGTACTTC. This translates into CTSSSTPRETQYF.

This chain connects TRBV4-1 to TRBJ2-1, with D perhaps matching TRBD1 (6 bases). V lost 0 bases and J 14 bases, leaving 17 bases between the germline ends. This CDR3 spans 14 amino acids. CDR1 is MGHRA and CDR2 is YSYEKL in the germline V gene. The CDR3 nucleotides are TGCGCCAGCAGCCAAGATCCAGGGGCCCCTATCAAGTTCTTC. Residues: CASSQDPGAPIKFF.

The rearrangement uses TRBV20-1 and TRBJ1-1, with 7 bases fitting TRBD1. The CDR3 sequence is 14 residues long. Germline V gene sequence: CDR1 DFQATT, CDR2 SNEGSKA (reference sequence). With V trimmed by 3 bases and J by 3 bases, 7 bases remained unmatched. For the CDR3, the DNA is TGCAGTGCTAGTAGGTTCGACAGGGACACTGAAGCTTTCTTT. Translation gives CSASRFDRDTEAFF.

The rearrangement joins TRBV7-6 to TRBJ2-5; tentatively, D is TRBD2 (6 bases). The V end lost 1 base, the J end lost 2 bases, and 11 bases lay between the germline ends. CDR3 length equals 15 residues. Per germline, CDR1 SGHVS and CDR2 FNYEAQ. DNA for the CDR3: TGTGCCAGCAGCTTAGGGGAGGCGCGTCAAGAGACCCAGTACTTC. Its translation is CASSLGEARQETQYF. Filled out from reference TRBV7-6 and TRBJ2-5, the complete variable domain reads GAGVSQSPRYKVTKRGQDVALRCDPISGHVSLYWYRQALGQGPEFLTYFNYEAQQDKSGLPNDRFSAERPEGSISTLTIQRTEQRDSAMYRCASSLGEARQETQYFGPGTRLLVL.